This is a list of T cell receptor beta chains from one sample in a study of T cells in Graves' hyperthyroidism and ophthalmopathy. TCRdb re-derived calls from the multiplex PCR reads in MiXCR, one entry per CDR3 protein. The table includes over 650,000 distinct CDR3 sequences, roughly 15% detected once. Sequencing was carried out using blood. Source of these receptors: a young man with Graves' hyperthyroidism. The CDR3 runs from the conserved cysteine through the conserved F or W.

j_call: TRBJ2-3; cdr3_length: 15; v_call: TRBV7-9; cdr3_aa: CASSLIRGRGDTQYF
j_call: TRBJ1-4; cdr3_length: 16; v_call: TRBV28; cdr3_aa: CASSLGQTATNEKLFF
j_call: TRBJ2-1; cdr3_length: 14; v_call: TRBV28; cdr3_aa: CASSYTRRGYEQFF
j_call: TRBJ2-5; cdr3_length: 12; v_call: TRBV28; cdr3_aa: CAKGQGLETQYF
j_call: TRBJ2-1; cdr3_length: 17; v_call: TRBV7-9; cdr3_aa: CASSLIGGRAVDNEQFF
j_call: TRBJ2-1; cdr3_length: 15; v_call: TRBV10-3; cdr3_aa: CAISELASGYNEQFF
j_call: TRBJ2-5; cdr3_length: 17; v_call: TRBV6-2/TRBV6-3; cdr3_aa: CASSYKDRGSLSETQYF
j_call: TRBJ2-1; cdr3_length: 13; v_call: TRBV11-3; cdr3_aa: CASSSLGDDEQFF
j_call: TRBJ1-6; cdr3_length: 14; v_call: TRBV12-3/TRBV12-4; cdr3_aa: CASSIGQGGSPLHF
j_call: TRBJ2-2; cdr3_length: 19; v_call: TRBV12-3/TRBV12-4; cdr3_aa: CASSPPLAGGPFNTGELFF
j_call: TRBJ1-1; cdr3_length: 13; v_call: TRBV19; cdr3_aa: CASGGALRAEAFF
j_call: TRBJ1-1; cdr3_length: 16; v_call: TRBV7-8; cdr3_aa: CASSPHLEELNTEAFF
j_call: TRBJ1-2; cdr3_length: 16; v_call: TRBV28; cdr3_aa: CASSATTGGAGYGYTF
j_call: TRBJ2-3; cdr3_length: 16; v_call: TRBV28; cdr3_aa: CASSTQGGLGTDTQYF
j_call: TRBJ2-7; cdr3_length: 15; v_call: TRBV3-1; cdr3_aa: CASSPTWTSAYEQYF
j_call: TRBJ2-5; cdr3_length: 18; v_call: TRBV10-3; cdr3_aa: CAAMNFKGQGTNQETQYF
j_call: TRBJ2-5; cdr3_length: 13; v_call: TRBV29-1; cdr3_aa: CSVDQGSGETQYF
j_call: TRBJ1-1; cdr3_length: 14; v_call: TRBV7-3; cdr3_aa: CASSLGPQNTEAFF
j_call: TRBJ2-1; cdr3_length: 17; v_call: TRBV30; cdr3_aa: CAWRLKGSGRARYEQFF
j_call: TRBJ2-1; cdr3_length: 16; v_call: TRBV27; cdr3_aa: CASSLLSRGRYNEQFF
j_call: TRBJ2-3; cdr3_length: 16; v_call: TRBV18; cdr3_aa: CASSSIGLAARDTQYF
j_call: TRBJ2-3; cdr3_length: 16; v_call: TRBV12-3/TRBV12-4; cdr3_aa: CASSLILASGADTQYF
j_call: TRBJ1-2; cdr3_length: 13; v_call: TRBV30; cdr3_aa: CAWSWIGGADYTF
j_call: TRBJ1-2; cdr3_length: 16; v_call: TRBV3-1; cdr3_aa: CASSHWGQGLNYGYTF
j_call: TRBJ1-5; cdr3_length: 15; v_call: TRBV6-5; cdr3_aa: CASSLRTGGHQPQHF
j_call: TRBJ1-3; cdr3_length: 16; v_call: TRBV3-1; cdr3_aa: CASSLDPSGTGNTIYF
j_call: TRBJ2-3; cdr3_length: 13; v_call: TRBV12-5; cdr3_aa: CASGLGGFYTQYF
j_call: TRBJ2-3; cdr3_length: 14; v_call: TRBV27; cdr3_aa: CASLGWDGTDTQYF
j_call: TRBJ1-3; cdr3_length: 13; v_call: TRBV7-9; cdr3_aa: CASSPYSGNTIYF
j_call: TRBJ1-2; cdr3_length: 12; v_call: TRBV24-1; cdr3_aa: CATSEGNYGYTF
j_call: TRBJ2-2; cdr3_length: 16; v_call: TRBV11-2; cdr3_aa: CASSSTGLAGTGELFF
j_call: TRBJ2-7; cdr3_length: 16; v_call: TRBV5-1; cdr3_aa: CASSLEGQGAPYEQYF
j_call: TRBJ2-4; cdr3_length: 14; v_call: TRBV20-1; cdr3_aa: CSASSGSAKNIQYF
j_call: TRBJ2-5; cdr3_length: 13; v_call: TRBV19; cdr3_aa: CASSSGSRETQYF
j_call: TRBJ1-1; cdr3_length: 14; v_call: TRBV12-3/TRBV12-4; cdr3_aa: CASSREVAVTEAFF